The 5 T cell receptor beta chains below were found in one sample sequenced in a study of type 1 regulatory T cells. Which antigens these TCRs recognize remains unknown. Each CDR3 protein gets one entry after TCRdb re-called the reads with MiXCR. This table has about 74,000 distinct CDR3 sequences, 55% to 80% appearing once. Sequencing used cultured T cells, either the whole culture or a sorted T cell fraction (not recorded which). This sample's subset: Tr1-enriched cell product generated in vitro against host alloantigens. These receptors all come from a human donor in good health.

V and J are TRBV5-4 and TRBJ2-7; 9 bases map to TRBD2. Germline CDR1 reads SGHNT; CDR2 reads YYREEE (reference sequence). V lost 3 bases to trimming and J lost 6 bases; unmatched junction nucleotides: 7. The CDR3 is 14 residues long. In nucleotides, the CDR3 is TGTGCCAGCAGCTCGGGACTAGCAGACAGCGAGCAGTACTTC. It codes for CASSSGLADSEQYF.

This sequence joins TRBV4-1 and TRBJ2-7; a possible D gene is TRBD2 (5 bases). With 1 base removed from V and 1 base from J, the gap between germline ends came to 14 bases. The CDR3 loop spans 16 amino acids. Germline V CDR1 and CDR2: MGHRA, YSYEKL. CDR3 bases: TGCGCCAGCAGCCAAGGCCGAGGAGCGGCTTCCTACGAGCAGTACTTC. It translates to CASSQGRGAASYEQYF.

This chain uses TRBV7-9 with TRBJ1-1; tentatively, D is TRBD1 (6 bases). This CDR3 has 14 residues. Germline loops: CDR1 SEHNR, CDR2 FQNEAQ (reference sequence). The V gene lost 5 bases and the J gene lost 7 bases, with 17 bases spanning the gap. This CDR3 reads CASSPDSLWGEAFF. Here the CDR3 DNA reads TGTGCCAGCAGCCCGGACAGCCTCTGGGGTGAAGCTTTCTTT.

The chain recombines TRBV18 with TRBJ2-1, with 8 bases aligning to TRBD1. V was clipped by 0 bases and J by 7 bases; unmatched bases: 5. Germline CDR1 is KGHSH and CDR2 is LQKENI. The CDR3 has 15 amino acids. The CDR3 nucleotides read TGTGCCAGCTCACCACCGGGCACAGGGGGGAATGAGCAGTTCTTC. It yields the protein CASSPPGTGGNEQFF. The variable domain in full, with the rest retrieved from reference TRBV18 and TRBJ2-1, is NAGVMQNPRHLVRRRGQEARLRCSPMKGHSHVYWYRQLPEEGLKFMVYLQKENIIDESGMPKERFSAEFPKEGPSILRIQQVVRGDSAAYFCASSPPGTGGNEQFFGPGTRLTVL.

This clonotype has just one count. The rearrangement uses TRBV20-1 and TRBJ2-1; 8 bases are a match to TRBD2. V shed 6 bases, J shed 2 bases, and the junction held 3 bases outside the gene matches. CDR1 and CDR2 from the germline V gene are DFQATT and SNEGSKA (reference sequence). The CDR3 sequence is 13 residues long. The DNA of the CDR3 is TGCAGTGCAGAGCGGGGGACCTACAATGAGCAGTTCTTC. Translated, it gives CSAERGTYNEQFF.